The 8 T cell receptor beta chains reported below all come from one sample, sequenced in a study of OX40 agonist ivuxolimab in advanced cancers. Generated by immunoSEQ multiplex PCR, the TCRdb table keeps only in-frame clones and is missing some. Of more than 75,000 clones detected, 86% appear once; the ten largest clones hold 0.8% to 1%. The material was CD4+ or CD8+ T cells sorted from blood, obtained in a trial of the OX40 agonist ivuxolimab. The receptors were gathered from an adult with an advanced solid tumor such as melanoma, head and neck, liver or kidney cancer.

V and J are TRBV18 and TRBJ1-3; D may be TRBD1 (5 bases). Trimming stripped 2 bases from V and 3 bases from J, with 5 bases between. The CDR3 consists of 13 residues. Germline CDR1 KGHSH, CDR2 LQKENI. The CDR3 nucleotides read TGTGCCAGCTCACCAGGGGGTGGAAACACCATATATTTT. Its translation is CASSPGGGNTIYF.

This clone was counted only a few times. A read error may account for a junction end that differs from germline. The chain is built from TRBV30 and TRBJ1-4, with D perhaps matching TRBD1 (6 bases). The germline V gene encodes CDR1 GTSNPN and CDR2 SVGIG (reference sequence). This CDR3 region has 12 residues. In DNA, the CDR3 is TGTGCTTGGACAGCAACTAATGAAAAACTGTTTTTT. Amino acids: CAWTATNEKLFF.

This chain joins TRBV11-2 and TRBJ1-2, with D possibly being TRBD1 (5 bases). The CDR3 loop spans 11 amino acids. V lost 2 bases and J 13 bases, leaving 11 bases between the germline ends. The germline V gene has CDR1 SGHAT and CDR2 FQNNGV. CDR3 region: CASSLRGFCTF. The CDR3, as DNA: TGTGCCAGCAGCTTAAGGGGTTTTTGCACCTTC.

DNA of the CDR3: TGCGCCAGCAGCCCCGGGACTAGTAAGGAGACCCAGTACTTC. It translates to CASSPGTSKETQYF. The chain employs TRBV5-1 and TRBJ2-5, with TRBD2 identical over 8 bases. V dropped 4 bases and J dropped 5; count of bases not matched to a gene: 7. CDR1 is SGHRS, CDR2 YFSETQ, per germline. The CDR3 runs 14 residues. The whole variable domain, filled in from reference TRBV5-1 and TRBJ2-5, reads KAGVTQTPRYLIKTRGQQVTLSCSPISGHRSVSWYQQTPGQGLQFLFEYFSETQRNKGNFPGRFSGRQFSNSRSEMNVSTLELGDSALYLCASSPGTSKETQYFGPGTRLLVL.

This clone has just a few counts. This chain uses TRBV5-1 with TRBJ1-3; D is undetermined. The CDR3 consists of 14 residues. V was cut by 0 bases and J by 2 bases, with 6 bases left in between. Germline CDR1 SGHRS, CDR2 YFSETQ. The CDR3 bases are TGCGCCAGCAGCTTGGTGGCGGCTGGAAACACCATATATTTT. Translated, it gives CASSLVAAGNTIYF.

CDR3 sequence: CSASSYGYTF. The CDR3 DNA sequence: TGCAGTGCTAGTTCCTATGGCTACACCTTC. The rearrangement uses TRBV20-1 and TRBJ1-2, with D uncertain. This CDR3 comprises 10 residues. Germline lookup yields CDR1 DFQATT and CDR2 SNEGSKA (reference sequence). Deletions cut 3 bases from V and 4 bases from J, with 3 bases between.

This clone appeared a few times. The V gene is TRBV30, the J gene TRBJ1-5; the D is unclear. CDR3 length equals 14 residues. The V end was cut by 0 bases, the J end by 5 bases, with 11 bases between. The V gene's germline CDR1 is GTSNPN and CDR2 SVGIG (reference sequence). CDR3 DNA sequence: TGTGCCTGGAGTGTTAAGGGTGGCCATCAGCCCCAGCATTTT. Protein: CAWSVKGGHQPQHF. The variable domain in full, with the rest retrieved from reference TRBV30 and TRBJ1-5, is SQTIHQWPATLVQPVGSPLSLECTVEGTSNPNLYWYRQAAGRGLQLLFYSVGIGQISSEVPQNLSASRPQDRQFILSSKKLLLSDSGFYLCAWSVKGGHQPQHFGDGTRLSIL.

The chain combines TRBV7-8 with TRBJ1-1, with D possibly matching TRBD1 (6 bases). This CDR3 has 11 residues. Between the trimmed V and J ends, which lost 4 bases and 8 bases, there was a span of 8 bases. From germline, CDR1 is SGHVS and CDR2 FQNEAQ. The CDR3 DNA reads as TGTGCCAGCAGCTCTGACAGGGAAGCTTTCTTT. Protein sequence: CASSSDREAFF.